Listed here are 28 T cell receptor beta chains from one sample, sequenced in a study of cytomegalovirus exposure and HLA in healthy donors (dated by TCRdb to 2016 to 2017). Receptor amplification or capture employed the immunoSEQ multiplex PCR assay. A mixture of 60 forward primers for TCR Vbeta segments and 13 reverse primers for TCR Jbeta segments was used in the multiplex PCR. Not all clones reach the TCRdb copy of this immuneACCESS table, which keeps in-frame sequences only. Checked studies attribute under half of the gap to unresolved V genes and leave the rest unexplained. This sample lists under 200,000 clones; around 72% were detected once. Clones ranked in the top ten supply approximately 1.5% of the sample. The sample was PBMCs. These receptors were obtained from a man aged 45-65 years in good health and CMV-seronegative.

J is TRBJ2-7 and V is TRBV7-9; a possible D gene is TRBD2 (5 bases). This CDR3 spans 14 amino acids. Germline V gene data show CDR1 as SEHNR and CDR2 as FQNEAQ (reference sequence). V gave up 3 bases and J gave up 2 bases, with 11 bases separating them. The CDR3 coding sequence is TGTGCCAGCAGCTTTCGGGAACAGCCCTACGAGCAGTACTTC. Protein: CASSFREQPYEQYF.

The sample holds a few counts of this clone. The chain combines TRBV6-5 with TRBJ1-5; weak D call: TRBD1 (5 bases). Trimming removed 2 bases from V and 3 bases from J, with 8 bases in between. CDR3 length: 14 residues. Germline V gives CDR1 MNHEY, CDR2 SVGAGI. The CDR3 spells CASSYVGLNQPQHF. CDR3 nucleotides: TGTGCCAGCAGTTACGTGGGGCTCAATCAGCCCCAGCATTTT.

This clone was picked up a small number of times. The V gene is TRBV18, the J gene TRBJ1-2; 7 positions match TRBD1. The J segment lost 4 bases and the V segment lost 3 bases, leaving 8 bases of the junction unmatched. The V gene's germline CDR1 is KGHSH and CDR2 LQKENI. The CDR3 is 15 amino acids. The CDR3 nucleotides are TGTGCCAGCTCACCCGGCGTGGGACAGACCTATGGCTACACCTTC. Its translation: CASSPGVGQTYGYTF.

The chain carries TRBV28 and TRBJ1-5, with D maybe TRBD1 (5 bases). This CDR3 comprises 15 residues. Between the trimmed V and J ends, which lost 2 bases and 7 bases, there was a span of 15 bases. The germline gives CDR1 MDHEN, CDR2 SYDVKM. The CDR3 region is CASSLPSPGSQPQHF. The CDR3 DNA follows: TGTGCCAGCAGTTTACCTTCACCAGGGTCACAGCCCCAGCATTTT.

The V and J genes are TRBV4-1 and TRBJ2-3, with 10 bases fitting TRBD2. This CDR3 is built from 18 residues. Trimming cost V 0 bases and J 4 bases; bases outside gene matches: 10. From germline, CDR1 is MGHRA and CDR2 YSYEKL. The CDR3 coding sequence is TGCGCCAGCAGCCAAGATTGGAGCGGGGGGGCCCGCCCAGATACGCAGTATTTT. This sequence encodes CASSQDWSGGARPDTQYF.

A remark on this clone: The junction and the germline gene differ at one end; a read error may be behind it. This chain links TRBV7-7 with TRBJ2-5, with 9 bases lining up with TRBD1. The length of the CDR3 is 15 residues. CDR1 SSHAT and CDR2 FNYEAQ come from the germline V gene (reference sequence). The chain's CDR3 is CASSLGGQGQETQYF. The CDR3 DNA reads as TGTGCTAGCAGCTTAGGGGGACAGGGTCAAGAGACCCAGTACTTC.

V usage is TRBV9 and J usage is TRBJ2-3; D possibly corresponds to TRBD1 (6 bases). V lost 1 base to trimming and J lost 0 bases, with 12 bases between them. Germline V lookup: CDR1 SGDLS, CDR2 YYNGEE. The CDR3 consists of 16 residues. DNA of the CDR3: TGTGCCAGCAGCGTAACTGCAGGGGAAAGCACAGATACGCAGTATTTT. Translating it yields CASSVTAGESTDTQYF.

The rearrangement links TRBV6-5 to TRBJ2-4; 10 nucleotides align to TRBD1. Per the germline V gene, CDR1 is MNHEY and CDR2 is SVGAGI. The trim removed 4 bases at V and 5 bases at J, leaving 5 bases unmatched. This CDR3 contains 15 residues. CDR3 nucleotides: TGTGCCAGCAGTTCCGAAGGGACAGGGGAAAACATTCAGTACTTC. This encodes CASSSEGTGENIQYF.

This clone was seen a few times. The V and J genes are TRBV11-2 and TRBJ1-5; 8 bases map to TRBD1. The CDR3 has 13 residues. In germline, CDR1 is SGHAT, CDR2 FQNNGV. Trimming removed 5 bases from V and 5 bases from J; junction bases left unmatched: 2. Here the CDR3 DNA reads TGTGCCAGCAGCCTACAGGGGGATCAGCCCCAGCATTTT. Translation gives CASSLQGDQPQHF.

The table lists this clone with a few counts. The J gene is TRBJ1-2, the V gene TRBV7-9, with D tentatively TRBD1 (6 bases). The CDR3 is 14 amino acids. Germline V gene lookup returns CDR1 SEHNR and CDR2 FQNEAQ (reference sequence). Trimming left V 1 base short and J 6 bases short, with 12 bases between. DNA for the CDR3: TGTGCCAGCAGCTTAGTCTCGGCAGGGGATGGCTACACCTTC. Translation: CASSLVSAGDGYTF.

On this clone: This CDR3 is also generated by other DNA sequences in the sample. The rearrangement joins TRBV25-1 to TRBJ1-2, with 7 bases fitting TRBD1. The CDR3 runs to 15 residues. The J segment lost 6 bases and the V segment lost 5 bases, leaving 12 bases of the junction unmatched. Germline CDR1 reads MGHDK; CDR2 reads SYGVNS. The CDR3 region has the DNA TGTGCCAGCAGTCCGCGACAGGGTTTTGCGGATGGCTACACCTTC. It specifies CASSPRQGFADGYTF.

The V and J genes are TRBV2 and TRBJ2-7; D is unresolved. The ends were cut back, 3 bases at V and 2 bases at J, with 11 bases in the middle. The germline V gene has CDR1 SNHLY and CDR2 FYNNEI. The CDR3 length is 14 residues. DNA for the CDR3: TGTGCCAGCAGTGATGAGCGACCTACCTACGAGCAGTACTTC. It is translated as CASSDERPTYEQYF.

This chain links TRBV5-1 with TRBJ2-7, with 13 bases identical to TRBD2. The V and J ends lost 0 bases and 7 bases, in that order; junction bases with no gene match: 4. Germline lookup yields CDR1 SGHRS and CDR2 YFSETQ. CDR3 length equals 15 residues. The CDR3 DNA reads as TGCGCCAGCAGCTTGGTGGGGACTAGCGGGGAAGAGCAGTACTTC. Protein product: CASSLVGTSGEEQYF.

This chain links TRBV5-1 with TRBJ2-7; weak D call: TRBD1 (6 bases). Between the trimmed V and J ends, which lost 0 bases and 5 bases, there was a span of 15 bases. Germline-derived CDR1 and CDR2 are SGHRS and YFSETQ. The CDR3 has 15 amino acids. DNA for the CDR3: TGCGCCAGCAGCTTGGCGACAGGCAGGGAACACGAGCAGTACTTC. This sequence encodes CASSLATGREHEQYF.

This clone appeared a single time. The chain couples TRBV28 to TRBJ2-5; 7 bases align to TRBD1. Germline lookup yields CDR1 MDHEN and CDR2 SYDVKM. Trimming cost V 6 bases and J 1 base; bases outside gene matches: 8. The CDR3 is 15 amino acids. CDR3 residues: CASRRTGTAQETQYF. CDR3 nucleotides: TGTGCCAGCAGGAGAACCGGGACAGCCCAAGAGACCCAGTACTTC.

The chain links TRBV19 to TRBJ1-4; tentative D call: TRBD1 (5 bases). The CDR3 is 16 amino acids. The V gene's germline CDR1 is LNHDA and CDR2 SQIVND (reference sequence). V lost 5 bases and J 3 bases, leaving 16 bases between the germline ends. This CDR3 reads CASSPPWGGANEKLFF. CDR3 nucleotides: TGTGCCAGTAGTCCCCCCTGGGGGGGGGCTAATGAAAAACTGTTTTTT.

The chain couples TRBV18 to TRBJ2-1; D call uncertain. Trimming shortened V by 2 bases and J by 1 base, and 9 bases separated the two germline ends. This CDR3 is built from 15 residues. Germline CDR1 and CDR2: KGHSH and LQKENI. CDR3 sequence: CASSPARRSYNEQFF. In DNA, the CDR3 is TGTGCCAGCTCACCAGCGCGGCGGTCCTACAATGAGCAGTTCTTC.

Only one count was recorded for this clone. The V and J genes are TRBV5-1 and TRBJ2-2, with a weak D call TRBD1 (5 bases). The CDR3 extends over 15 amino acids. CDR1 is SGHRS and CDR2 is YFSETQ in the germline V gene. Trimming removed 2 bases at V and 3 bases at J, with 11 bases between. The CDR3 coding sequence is TGCGCCAGCAGCTTTAACCAGGGTGACACCGGGGAGCTGTTTTTT. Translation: CASSFNQGDTGELFF. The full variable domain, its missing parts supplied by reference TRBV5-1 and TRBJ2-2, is KAGVTQTPRYLIKTRGQQVTLSCSPISGHRSVSWYQQTPGQGLQFLFEYFSETQRNKGNFPGRFSGRQFSNSRSEMNVSTLELGDSALYLCASSFNQGDTGELFFGEGSRLTVL.

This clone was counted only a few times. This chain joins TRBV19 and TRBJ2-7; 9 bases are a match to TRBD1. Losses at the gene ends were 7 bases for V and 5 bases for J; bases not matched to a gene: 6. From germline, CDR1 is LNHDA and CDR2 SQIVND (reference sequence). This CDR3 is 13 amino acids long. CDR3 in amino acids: CASMGQGPNEQYF. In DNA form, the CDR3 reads TGTGCCAGTATGGGACAGGGACCCAACGAGCAGTACTTC. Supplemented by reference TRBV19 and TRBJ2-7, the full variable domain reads DGGITQSPKYLFRKEGQNVTLSCEQNLNHDAMYWYRQDPGQGLRLIYYSQIVNDFQKGDIAEGYSVSREKKESFPLTVTSAQKNPTAFYLCASMGQGPNEQYFGPGTRLTVT.

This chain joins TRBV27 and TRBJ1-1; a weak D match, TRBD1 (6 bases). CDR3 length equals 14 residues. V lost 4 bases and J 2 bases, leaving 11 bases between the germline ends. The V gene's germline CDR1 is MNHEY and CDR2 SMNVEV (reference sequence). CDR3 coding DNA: TGTGCCAGCAGTTCGGGGGGCCTAAACACTGAAGCTTTCTTT. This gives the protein CASSSGGLNTEAFF.

CDR3 bases: TGTGCCAGCTCACCAGCAGGGGCAAACATTCAGTACTTC. It is translated as CASSPAGANIQYF. The V gene is TRBV18, the J gene TRBJ2-4, with D possibly TRBD1 on 6 matching bases. Germline V gives CDR1 KGHSH, CDR2 LQKENI. V dropped 2 bases and J dropped 6 bases, with 8 bases sitting between them. This CDR3 has 13 amino acids.

The CDR3 region is CASSSSGTGRNIQYF. In DNA form, the CDR3 reads TGTGCCAGCAGTTCCTCCGGGACAGGGCGAAACATTCAGTACTTC. The V and J genes are TRBV6-5 and TRBJ2-4, with 9 bases matching TRBD1. V trimming: 4 bases; J trimming: 6 bases; junction bases outside the gene matches: 7. The CDR3 spans 15 residues. CDR1 and CDR2 from the germline V gene are MNHEY and SVGAGI.

CDR3 coding DNA: TGTGCCAGCAGCCCTACTCTGGGACAGGTAATAAGGATGGCTTTCTTT. It encodes CASSPTLGQVIRMAFF. V and J are TRBV27 and TRBJ1-1, with TRBD1 matching over 8 bases. Germline V gene lookup returns CDR1 MNHEY and CDR2 SMNVEV (reference sequence). Germline trimming cut 6 bases from V and 11 bases from J; bases unmatched to any gene: 20. CDR3 length: 16 residues.

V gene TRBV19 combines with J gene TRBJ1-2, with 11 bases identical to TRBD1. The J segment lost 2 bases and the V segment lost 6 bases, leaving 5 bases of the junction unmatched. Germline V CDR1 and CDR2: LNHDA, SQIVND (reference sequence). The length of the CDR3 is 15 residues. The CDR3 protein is CASSAWDRGNYGYTF. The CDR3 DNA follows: TGTGCCAGTAGCGCCTGGGACAGGGGGAACTATGGCTACACCTTC.

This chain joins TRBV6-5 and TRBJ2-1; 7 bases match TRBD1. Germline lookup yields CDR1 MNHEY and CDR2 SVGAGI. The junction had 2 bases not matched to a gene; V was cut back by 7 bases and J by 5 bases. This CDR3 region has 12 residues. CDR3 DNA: TGTGCCAGCATCACAGGGGACAATGAGCAGTTCTTC. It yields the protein CASITGDNEQFF.

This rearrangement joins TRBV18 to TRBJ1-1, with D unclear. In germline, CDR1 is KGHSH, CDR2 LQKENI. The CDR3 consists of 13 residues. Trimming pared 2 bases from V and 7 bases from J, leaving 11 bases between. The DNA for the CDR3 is TGTGCCAGCTCACCATGGAGAGAGAATGAAGCTTTCTTT. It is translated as CASSPWRENEAFF. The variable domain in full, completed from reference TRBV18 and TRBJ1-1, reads NAGVMQNPRHLVRRRGQEARLRCSPMKGHSHVYWYRQLPEEGLKFMVYLQKENIIDESGMPKERFSAEFPKEGPSILRIQQVVRGDSAAYFCASSPWRENEAFFGQGTRLTVV.

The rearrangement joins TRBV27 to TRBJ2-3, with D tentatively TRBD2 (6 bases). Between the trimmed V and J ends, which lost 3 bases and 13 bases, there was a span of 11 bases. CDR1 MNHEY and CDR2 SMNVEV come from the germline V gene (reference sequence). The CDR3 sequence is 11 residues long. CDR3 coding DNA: TGTGCCAGCAGTTTCGGGACTTCGGAGTATTTT. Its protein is CASSFGTSEYF.

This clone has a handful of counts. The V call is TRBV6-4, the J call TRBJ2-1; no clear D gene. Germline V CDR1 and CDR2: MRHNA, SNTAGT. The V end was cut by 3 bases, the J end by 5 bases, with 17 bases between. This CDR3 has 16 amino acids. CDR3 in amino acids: CASSDGLARTNNEQFF. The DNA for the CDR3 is TGTGCCAGCAGTGATGGGTTGGCTAGAACAAACAATGAGCAGTTCTTC.